A single TCR beta chain is shown here with its context. V lost 2 bases and J lost 2, with 11 bases in between. This CDR3 comprises 15 residues. Germline V gene data show CDR1 as SGHTA and CDR2 as FQGNSA. This sample is part of a study of sequential checkpoint blockade in melanoma. In the study overall: Both treatment sequences were followed by maintenance nivolumab.

Sequenced by immunoSEQ multiplex PCR; TCRdb stores in-frame clones only, minus some. The sample contains around 18,000 clones, roughly 70% of which appear only once. Treatment described: randomized to nivolumab then ipilimumab (arm A) or the reverse (arm B). Sorted cells were live CD3+CD8+, lacking CD19 and CD56, from PBMCs. The source is a human donor with melanoma. The gene calls are TRBV7-2 and TRBJ2-3; D is unresolved. The material was CD8+ T cells sorted from blood (inferred from file names), obtained from a patient given nivolumab and ipilimumab in sequence. The CDR3 DNA follows: TGTGCCAGCAGCTTACGCTGGCGGTCCACAGATACGCAGTATTTT. It specifies CASSLRWRSTDTQYF.